The rows below give T cell receptor beta chains drawn from one sample of a study of T cell responses to AZD1222 COVID-19 vaccine. Generated by immunoSEQ multiplex PCR, the TCRdb table keeps only in-frame clones and is missing some. The data hold roughly 120,000 clones, with approximately 90% observed a single time. The material was peripheral blood, obtained on day 0 of AZD1222 vaccination. These receptors all stem from an adult in good health. Both conserved end residues are trimmed from each CDR3. D genes are given only for firm matches.

>TRBJ2-4|.|TRBV10-2
ASSQGTAKNIQY
>TRBJ2-7|TRBD1|TRBV6-5
ATQRQGEVEQY
>TRBJ1-6|.|TRBV11-2
ASSLAGAAPLH
>TRBJ1-1|.|TRBV10-1
ASSESRQLNTEAF
>TRBJ2-7|.|TRBV6-4
ASSEEWGIEQY
>TRBJ2-2|.|TRBV7-9
ASSLGPTTNTGELF
>TRBJ1-5|.|TRBV30
AWSATPQGYLSNQPQH
>TRBJ1-1|.|TRBV27
ASQNDMNTEAF
>TRBJ1-2|TRBD1|TRBV7-9
ASSLTGGDNYGYT
>TRBJ1-1|.|TRBV11-3
ASSLMGETEAF
>TRBJ2-7|TRBD1|TRBV7-8
ASSPSDRATSYEQY
>TRBJ1-2|.|TRBV1
TSSLDMANYGYT
>TRBJ1-1|.|TRBV5-8
ASSLNWWGNTEAF
>TRBJ1-4|.|TRBV7-9
ASRQGTATNEKLF
>TRBJ1-5|.|TRBV25-1
ASSASISNQPQH
>TRBJ2-6|.|TRBV19
ASSPSSGRRIVSGANVLT
>TRBJ2-2|.|TRBV28
ASRGSGELF
>TRBJ1-1|.|TRBV12-3/TRBV12-4
ASSFGNTEAF
>TRBJ1-2|.|TRBV5-8
ASSLGRTYGYT
>TRBJ1-5|TRBD1|TRBV6-2/TRBV6-3
ASSSRQGASNQPQH
>TRBJ2-7|TRBD2|TRBV5-1
ASSLRAASGGGYEQY
>TRBJ1-2|TRBD1|TRBV18
ASSPLKTGRDYGYT
>TRBJ2-7|TRBD1|TRBV7-8
ASSPRQGSEEQY
>TRBJ2-5|TRBD2|TRBV5-1
ASSLGPGGGETQY
>TRBJ1-3|TRBD1|TRBV7-6
ASSLPLPGGRNTIY
>TRBJ1-2|.|TRBV6-2/TRBV6-3
ASSLGQNYGYT
>TRBJ1-4|TRBD1|TRBV3-1/TRBV3-2
ASSHTGAGEKLF
>TRBJ1-1|.|TRBV28
ASSFVYGGSRGITEAF
>TRBJ1-1|.|TRBV19
ASSEGNTEAF
>TRBJ2-3|.|TRBV19
ASSIESGGSTDTQY
>TRBJ1-6|.|TRBV19
ASSKDPGKGYNSPLH
>TRBJ1-1|TRBD1|TRBV5-1
ASSPDRMDTEAF
>TRBJ2-3|.|TRBV6-1
ASSETGDSSTDTQY
>TRBJ2-3|TRBD2|TRBV5-4
ASSHGLAGATDTQY
>TRBJ1-2|TRBD1|TRBV18
ASSPDRGLGYT
>TRBJ1-4|TRBD1|TRBV5-1
ASSRGTGGEKLF
>TRBJ2-3|.|TRBV24-1
ATSASVDTQY
>TRBJ2-2|.|TRBV7-8
ASSLARRRQNGELF
>TRBJ1-6|TRBD1|TRBV9
ASSAGQGAINSPLH
>TRBJ1-1|.|TRBV6-2/TRBV6-3
ASSRPADRSHRNTEAF
>TRBJ2-7|TRBD1|TRBV5-1
ASSSNRGPYEQY
>TRBJ2-4|TRBD1|TRBV2
ASSEEGQGADIQY
>TRBJ1-3|.|TRBV10-3
AISGTEGNTIY
>TRBJ1-4|.|TRBV29-1
SVSGGFNEKLF
>TRBJ2-7|TRBD2|TRBV29-1
SVEDGLAGVVKY
>TRBJ2-3|TRBD2|TRBV7-3
ASSSPGLAGGASTDTQY
>TRBJ1-5|.|TRBV4-1
ASSRGEWQPQH
>TRBJ1-2|TRBD1|TRBV7-9
ASSIPPGQGFYYGYT
>TRBJ2-7|TRBD2|TRBV4-1
ASSQEVGSGGLSYEQY
>TRBJ1-3|.|TRBV29-1
SVCKTLNANTIY
>TRBJ2-1|.|TRBV19
ASSIDRVRTYNEQF
>TRBJ1-6|TRBD1|TRBV28
ASSLAGQGNSPLH
>TRBJ2-7|.|TRBV4-1
ASSQGPYYEQY
>TRBJ1-1|.|TRBV7-9
ASSLGTITEAF
>TRBJ1-1|.|TRBV20-1
SAREAAEAF
>TRBJ1-2|TRBD1|TRBV30
AWSLRTGGAKSYT
>TRBJ1-1|.|TRBV2
ASSEYGEAF
>TRBJ1-1|.|TRBV4-2
ASSQDTGIAFMNTEAF